These 6 T cell receptor beta chains originate from one sample sequenced in a study of cytomegalovirus exposure and HLA in healthy donors. In the PCR, 60 Vbeta and 13 Jbeta primers were used. Method: immunoSEQ multiplex PCR; TCRdb's copy keeps in-frame clones and lacks some. Among some 130,000 clones listed, 55% to 75% were seen once. Input material: PBMCs. These receptors were obtained from a man aged 30 to 45 in good health and CMV-seropositive.

This rearrangement joins TRBV28 to TRBJ2-1, with TRBD2 matching over 14 bases. Germline CDR1 MDHEN, CDR2 SYDVKM. The length of the CDR3 is 14 residues. V was clipped by 4 bases and J by 8 bases; unmatched bases: 1. The CDR3 DNA follows: TGTGCCAGCAGTTGGACTAGCGGGAGGCATGAGCAGTTCTTC. Protein product: CASSWTSGRHEQFF.

The rearrangement links TRBV7-9 to TRBJ1-4, with D possibly matching TRBD1 (6 bases). The CDR3 extends over 13 amino acids. Germline V CDR1 and CDR2: SEHNR, FQNEAQ (reference sequence). V shed 3 bases and J shed 5 bases, with 7 bases lying between them. The CDR3 DNA sequence: TGTGCCAGCAGCTTGGGGGCAAATGAAAAACTGTTTTTT. Its translation: CASSLGANEKLFF.

In this sample, this clone turned up once. This chain joins TRBV4-1 and TRBJ2-5; possible D gene TRBD1, 8 bases. The DNA matches TRBJ2-7 better at its end, which makes the J call doubtful. CDR3 size: 16 residues. Germline V gene data show CDR1 as MGHRA and CDR2 as YSYEKL. This CDR3 is CASSRMTGEGSYEQYF. In DNA, the CDR3 is TGCGCCAGCAGCCGAATGACAGGGGAGGGTTCCTACGAGCAGTACTTC.

This rearrangement joins TRBV11-2 to TRBJ1-2, with TRBD1 identical over 8 bases. This CDR3 comprises 15 residues. The germline V gene encodes CDR1 SGHAT and CDR2 FQNNGV. V shed 2 bases and J 0 bases; nucleotides not matched to a gene: 2. The CDR3 nucleotides read TGTGCCAGCAGCTTACAGGGGGCAGCTAACTATGGCTACACCTTC. Translation gives CASSLQGAANYGYTF. Filled out from reference TRBV11-2 and TRBJ1-2, the complete variable domain reads EAGVAQSPRYKIIEKRQSVAFWCNPISGHATLYWYQQILGQGPKLLIQFQNNGVVDDSQLPKDRFSAERLKGVDSTLKIQPAKLEDSAVYLCASSLQGAANYGYTFGSGTRLTVV.

This chain joins TRBV11-3 and TRBJ1-3, with D unresolved. The CDR3 length is 14 residues. In germline, CDR1 is SGHNT, CDR2 YENEEA. Trimming left V 1 base short and J 2 bases short, with 6 bases between. The DNA of the CDR3 is TGTGCCAGCAGCTTAGCGGGAGCTGGAAACACCATATATTTT. It yields the protein CASSLAGAGNTIYF.

The chain has TRBV7-9 and TRBJ2-3, with 7 bases aligning to TRBD2. The trim removed 9 bases at V and 0 bases at J, leaving 6 bases unmatched. The germline gives CDR1 SEHNR, CDR2 FQNEAQ (reference sequence). There are 14 residues in the CDR3. The CDR3 DNA sequence: TGTGCCAGTGGGGACTACTTGAGCACAGATACGCAGTATTTT. Its translation: CASGDYLSTDTQYF.